These T cell receptor beta chains were read from a single sample in a study of blood T cell repertoires in COVID-19. Only in-frame clones appear in the TCRdb table, and some are missing; sequencing was by immunoSEQ multiplex PCR. The table includes around 170,000 clones, roughly 81% detected once. Sequencing was done on a sample of peripheral blood. These receptors came from a woman of 80 years or more with COVID-19, enrolled during active disease. Both conserved end residues are part of each CDR3. The D gene is left open where the match is weak. Only some rows state a clone size, as once, few, many or a class for expanded clones.

CDR3nt: TGTGCCAGCAGTCTACAGGGGGACTACGAGCAGTACTTC
CDR3aa: CASSLQGDYEQYF
d_gene: TRBD1
abundance: -
v_gene: TRBV27
j_gene: TRBJ2-7

CDR3nt: TGTGCCAGCACGGTACAGGGGGCGGGCACCGGGGAGCTGTTTTTT
CDR3aa: CASTVQGAGTGELFF
d_gene: TRBD1
abundance: -
v_gene: TRBV27
j_gene: TRBJ2-2

CDR3nt: TGTGCCAGCAAACAGACTGGCTACACCTTC
CDR3aa: CASKQTGYTF
d_gene: -
abundance: -
v_gene: TRBV28
j_gene: TRBJ1-2

CDR3nt: TGCGCCAGCAGCTTTAGCGCCAGCACAGATACGCAGTATTTT
CDR3aa: CASSFSASTDTQYF
d_gene: -
abundance: few
v_gene: TRBV5-1
j_gene: TRBJ2-3

CDR3nt: TGTGCCAGCAGCCAGAGTGAGGTCGCACTATTCGAGTATGGCTACACCTTC
CDR3aa: CASSQSEVALFEYGYTF
d_gene: -
abundance: -
v_gene: TRBV5-6
j_gene: TRBJ1-2

CDR3nt: TGTGCCAGCTCACGGCCGGGACAGGGCCAAGAGACCCAGTACTTC
CDR3aa: CASSRPGQGQETQYF
d_gene: TRBD1
abundance: -
v_gene: TRBV18
j_gene: TRBJ2-5

CDR3nt: TGTGCCAGCAGCTTAGTCCACAGCCAATTCTCCTACGAGCAGTACTTC
CDR3aa: CASSLVHSQFSYEQYF
d_gene: -
abundance: -
v_gene: TRBV7-2
j_gene: TRBJ2-7

CDR3nt: TGCAGCGTTGAAGATCAAATAGGGGGCTTCAGCGAGACCCAGTACTTC
CDR3aa: CSVEDQIGGFSETQYF
d_gene: TRBD1
abundance: -
v_gene: TRBV29-1
j_gene: TRBJ2-5

CDR3nt: TGTGCCAGCAGCTTAGGGGGAGGGCCCGAGCAGTACTTC
CDR3aa: CASSLGGGPEQYF
d_gene: TRBD2
abundance: few
v_gene: TRBV7-9
j_gene: TRBJ2-7

CDR3nt: TGTGCCTGGAGTGGAACAGCCATCTACGAGCAGTACTTC
CDR3aa: CAWSGTAIYEQYF
d_gene: -
abundance: -
v_gene: TRBV30
j_gene: TRBJ2-7

CDR3nt: TGTGCCACCCGCAGGTGGACTAGCGGGTACAATGAGCAGTTCTTC
CDR3aa: CATRRWTSGYNEQFF
d_gene: TRBD2
abundance: once
v_gene: TRBV15
j_gene: TRBJ2-1

CDR3nt: TGTGCCAGCAGCCAAGGGGCAGGGATCAATCAGCCCCAGCATTTT
CDR3aa: CASSQGAGINQPQHF
d_gene: -
abundance: many
v_gene: TRBV3-1/TRBV3-2
j_gene: TRBJ1-5

CDR3nt: TGTGCCAGTGGGCCTTGGACAGGACCTCGGGGGAATGAGCAGTTCTTC
CDR3aa: CASGPWTGPRGNEQFF
d_gene: -
abundance: -
v_gene: TRBV19
j_gene: TRBJ2-1

CDR3nt: TGCGCCAGCAGCTTATTAGGTCAGGGGGGCACTGAAGCTTTCTTT
CDR3aa: CASSLLGQGGTEAFF
d_gene: TRBD1
abundance: -
v_gene: TRBV5-1
j_gene: TRBJ1-1

CDR3nt: TGTGCCAGCAGCCATAGACCCCTAGCGGGGGCTCGGAACAATGAGCAGTTCTTC
CDR3aa: CASSHRPLAGARNNEQFF
d_gene: TRBD2
abundance: -
v_gene: TRBV7-9
j_gene: TRBJ2-1

CDR3nt: TGTGCCAGCAGTACCTACAGCAGGTGGGTCTACGAGCAGTACTTC
CDR3aa: CASSTYSRWVYEQYF
d_gene: -
abundance: -
v_gene: TRBV6-6
j_gene: TRBJ2-7

CDR3nt: TGTGCCAGCAGTACCTGGGCCAATCAGCCCCAGCATTTT
CDR3aa: CASSTWANQPQHF
d_gene: -
abundance: -
v_gene: TRBV6-2/TRBV6-3
j_gene: TRBJ1-5

CDR3nt: TGTGCCAGCAGGAGGGACAGGGCCTCCTACGAGCAGTACTTC
CDR3aa: CASRRDRASYEQYF
d_gene: TRBD1
abundance: few
v_gene: TRBV6-5
j_gene: TRBJ2-7

CDR3nt: TGTGCCAGCAGTAAAGGGAGGGATGGAGGTTCCTACAATGAGCAGTTCTTC
CDR3aa: CASSKGRDGGSYNEQFF
d_gene: TRBD2
abundance: -
v_gene: TRBV11-2
j_gene: TRBJ2-1

CDR3nt: TGTGCCAGCAGCTTCGGGCAGGGGTTGTACGAGCAGTACTTC
CDR3aa: CASSFGQGLYEQYF
d_gene: -
abundance: -
v_gene: TRBV7-9
j_gene: TRBJ2-7

CDR3nt: TGTGCCAGCAGTTTACAGGGCCCAAGGTATAGCAATCAGCCCCAGCATTTT
CDR3aa: CASSLQGPRYSNQPQHF
d_gene: -
abundance: -
v_gene: TRBV27
j_gene: TRBJ1-5

CDR3nt: TGTGCCAGCAGCGGGCTTGACAATGAGCAGTTCTTC
CDR3aa: CASSGLDNEQFF
d_gene: -
abundance: few
v_gene: TRBV7-6
j_gene: TRBJ2-1

CDR3nt: TGTGCCAGCAGCTTGGCCGGGACAGGGGGCCTACAGCCCCAGCATTTT
CDR3aa: CASSLAGTGGLQPQHF
d_gene: TRBD1
abundance: -
v_gene: TRBV5-6
j_gene: TRBJ1-5

CDR3nt: TGTGCCAGCAGCCAAGGCCCCCCAGGGAACCAAGAGACCCAGTACTTC
CDR3aa: CASSQGPPGNQETQYF
d_gene: -
abundance: -
v_gene: TRBV3-1/TRBV3-2
j_gene: TRBJ2-5

CDR3nt: TGTGCCAGCAGCCTAAGACTAGCGAGCACAGATACGCAGTATTTT
CDR3aa: CASSLRLASTDTQYF
d_gene: TRBD2
abundance: -
v_gene: TRBV3-1/TRBV3-2
j_gene: TRBJ2-3

CDR3nt: TGCAGTGCCCGAAGGGGGTACGAGCAGTACTTC
CDR3aa: CSARRGYEQYF
d_gene: -
abundance: -
v_gene: TRBV20-1
j_gene: TRBJ2-7

CDR3nt: TGTGCCAGCAGCCCCCGATTTGGACAGAACGTGGAGACCCAGTACTTC
CDR3aa: CASSPRFGQNVETQYF
d_gene: -
abundance: -
v_gene: TRBV7-9
j_gene: TRBJ2-5

CDR3nt: TGTGCCAGCAGCTTAGTAGAGGGTTTGACCCTCCACTTT
CDR3aa: CASSLVEGLTLHF
d_gene: -
abundance: once
v_gene: TRBV7-2
j_gene: TRBJ1-6

CDR3nt: TGCGCCAGCAGCCAAGATTTTCGCCAGGGGGATAATTCACCCCTCCACTTT
CDR3aa: CASSQDFRQGDNSPLHF
d_gene: TRBD1
abundance: -
v_gene: TRBV4-3
j_gene: TRBJ1-6